The present T cell receptor (beta chain) was sequenced within a study of OX40 agonist ivuxolimab in advanced cancers. Looking at the study overall: Ivuxolimab, which targeted the costimulatory receptor OX40 (CD134), was an agonistic, fully human IgG2 monoclonal antibody. In the dose-escalation cohort, roughly four fifths of patients were male, and the mean age was around 60 years, with a range of roughly 20 to 80. Partial responses occurred in three dose-escalation patients, of whom one had hepatocellular carcinoma and two had cutaneous melanoma. The paper reports the monotherapy dose-escalation portion (N ≈ 50 patients) of the phase I ivuxolimab trial. Peripheral TCRbeta sequencing aimed to test whether ivuxolimab altered TCR sequence diversity and caused clonal T-cell expansion. Intravenous ivuxolimab was administered to patients every 2 weeks at six dose levels: 0.01, 0.1, 0.3, 1.5, 3 and 10 mg/kg. Patients were allowed to have had prior anti-PD-1, anti-PD-L1 or anti-CTLA-4 therapy, and approximately 41% of the dose-escalation patients had previously received checkpoint inhibitors. Of the approximately 50 patients in dose escalation, about 20 had hepatocellular carcinoma, some 15 had melanoma, 9 had renal cell carcinoma and 9 had head and neck cancer.

With respect to this clone: There is no known antigen for this receptor. Base qualities are not at hand, and no much larger clone is one base apart.

Beyond this particular receptor, the publication reports: After ivuxolimab, CD8+ T cells had more expanded clones than CD4+ T cells on average. At doses of 0.1 to 3.0 mg/kg, clonal expansion of both CD4+ and CD8+ blood T cells was observed from baseline to week 6. Which antigens the clonally expanded peripheral T cells were specific for was not determined. Partial responders in the 0.1-3.0 mg/kg groups had among the lowest normalized peripheral clonal expansion, especially among CD8+ T cells. Low levels of normalized T-cell clonal expansion were also shown by some nonresponding patients.

The trial excluded patients who had a history of autoimmune disease or were on systemic immunosuppression. Peripheral blood for TCR sequencing was collected from all dose cohorts at baseline, on cycle 4 day 1, and on cycle 7 day 1. The samples were taken from a phase I, first-in-human, multicenter, open-label dose-escalation trial of ivuxolimab. Adults with locally advanced or metastatic melanoma, renal cell, hepatocellular, or head and neck squamous cell carcinoma were enrolled in the trial. CD4+ and CD8+ T cells were sorted separately from peripheral blood before TCR sequencing. For sequencing of the TCRbeta CDR3 region, genomic DNA was extracted from the sorted cells. The immunoSEQ Assay was used to sequence the TCRbeta CDR3 regions. The immuneACCESS repertoire file appears here via TCRdb, limited to in-frame rearrangements. These files lack a portion of the clones; in checked studies, under half of the deficit traces to unresolved V genes, and the cause of the others is not known. Within this sample are 40,000 to 45,000 clones, with approximately 84% of them counted one time only. Of the sample, roughly a sixth falls within the top ten clones.

The germline V gene (reference sequence) supplies CDR1 LNHDA and CDR2 SQIVND. V lost 5 bases and J lost 3 bases, and the count of bases not matched to a germline gene is 9. The CDR3 starts with the cysteine, ends with the phenylalanine, and has 16 residues. CDR3 DNA only is kept here, 48 bases in frame from base 1. The starting material was CD4+ or CD8+ T cells sorted from blood, obtained in a trial of the OX40 agonist ivuxolimab. Here the chain combines TRBV19 and TRBJ2-5, and 10 junction bases match TRBD2. This sequence originates from an adult with an advanced solid tumor such as melanoma, head and neck, liver or kidney cancer. The CDR3 region has the sequence CASSPAGSGGEETQYF. The base sequence is TGTGCCAGTAGTCCCGCCGGGAGCGGGGGGGAAGAGACCCAGTACTTC. The entire variable domain, with the stretches around the CDR3 drawn from the reference TRBV19 and TRBJ2-5 proteins, is DGGITQSPKYLFRKEGQNVTLSCEQNLNHDAMYWYRQDPGQGLRLIYYSQIVNDFQKGDIAEGYSVSREKKESFPLTVTSAQKNPTAFYLCASSPAGSGGEETQYFGPGTRLLVL.